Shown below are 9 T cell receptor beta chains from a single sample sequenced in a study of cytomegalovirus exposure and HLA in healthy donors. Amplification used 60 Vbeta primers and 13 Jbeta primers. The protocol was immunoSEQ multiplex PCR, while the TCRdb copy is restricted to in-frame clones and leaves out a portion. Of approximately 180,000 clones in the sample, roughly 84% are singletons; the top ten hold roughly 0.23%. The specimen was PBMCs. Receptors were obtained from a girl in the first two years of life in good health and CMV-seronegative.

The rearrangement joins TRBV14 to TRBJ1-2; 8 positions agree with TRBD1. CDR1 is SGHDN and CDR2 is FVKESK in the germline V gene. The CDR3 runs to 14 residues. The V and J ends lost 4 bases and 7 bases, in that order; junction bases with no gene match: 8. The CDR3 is CASSPRTGTTGYTF. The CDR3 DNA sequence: TGTGCCAGCAGCCCCCGGACAGGGACGACTGGCTACACCTTC.

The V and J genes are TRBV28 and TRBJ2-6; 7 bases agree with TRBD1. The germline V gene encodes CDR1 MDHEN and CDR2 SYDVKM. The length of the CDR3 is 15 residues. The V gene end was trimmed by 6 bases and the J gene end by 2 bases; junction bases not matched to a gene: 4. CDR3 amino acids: CASRPDRAGANVLTF. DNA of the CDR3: TGTGCCAGCAGACCAGACAGGGCTGGGGCCAACGTCCTGACTTTC. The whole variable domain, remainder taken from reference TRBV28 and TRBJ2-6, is DVKVTQSSRYLVKRTGEKVFLECVQDMDHENMFWYRQDPGLGLRLIYFSYDVKMKEKGDIPEGYSVSREKKERFSLILESASTNQTSMYLCASRPDRAGANVLTFGAGSRLTVL.

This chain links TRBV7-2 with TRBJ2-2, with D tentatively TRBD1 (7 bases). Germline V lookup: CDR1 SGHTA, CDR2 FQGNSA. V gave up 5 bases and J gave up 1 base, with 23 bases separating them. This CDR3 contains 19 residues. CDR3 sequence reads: CASSRILLAGTENTGELFF. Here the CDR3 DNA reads TGTGCCAGCAGCCGAATATTACTAGCCGGGACAGAGAACACCGGGGAGCTGTTTTTT.

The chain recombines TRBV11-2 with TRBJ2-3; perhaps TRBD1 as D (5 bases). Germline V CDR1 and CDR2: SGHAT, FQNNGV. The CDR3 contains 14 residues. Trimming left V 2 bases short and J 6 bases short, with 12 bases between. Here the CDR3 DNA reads TGTGCCAGCAGCTTACTCAAGGGGAAGGATACGCAGTATTTT. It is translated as CASSLLKGKDTQYF.

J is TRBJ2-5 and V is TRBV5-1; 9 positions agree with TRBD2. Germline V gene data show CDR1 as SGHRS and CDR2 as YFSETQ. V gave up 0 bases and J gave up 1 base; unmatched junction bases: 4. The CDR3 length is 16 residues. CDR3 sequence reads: CASSLVLAGFQETQYF. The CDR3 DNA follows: TGCGCCAGCAGCTTGGTGCTAGCGGGATTCCAAGAGACCCAGTACTTC.

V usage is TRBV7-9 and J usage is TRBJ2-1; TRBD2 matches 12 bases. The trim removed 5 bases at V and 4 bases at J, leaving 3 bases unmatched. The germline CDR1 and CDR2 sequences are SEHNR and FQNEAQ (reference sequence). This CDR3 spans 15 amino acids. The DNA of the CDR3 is TGTGCCAGCAGCGGACTAGCGGGGAGATACAATGAGCAGTTCTTC. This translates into CASSGLAGRYNEQFF.

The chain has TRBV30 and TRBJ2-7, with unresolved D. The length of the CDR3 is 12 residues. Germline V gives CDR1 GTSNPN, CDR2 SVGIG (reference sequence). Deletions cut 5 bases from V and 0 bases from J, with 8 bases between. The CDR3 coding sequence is TGTGCCTGGGAAATGAGCTCCTACGAGCAGTACTTC. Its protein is CAWEMSSYEQYF.

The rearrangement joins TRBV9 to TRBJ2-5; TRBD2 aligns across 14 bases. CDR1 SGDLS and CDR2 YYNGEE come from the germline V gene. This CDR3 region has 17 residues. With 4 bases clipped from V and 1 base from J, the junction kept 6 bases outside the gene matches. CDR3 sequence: CASSPGTSGRPQETQYF. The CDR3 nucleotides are TGTGCCAGCAGCCCCGGGACTAGCGGGAGACCCCAAGAGACCCAGTACTTC.

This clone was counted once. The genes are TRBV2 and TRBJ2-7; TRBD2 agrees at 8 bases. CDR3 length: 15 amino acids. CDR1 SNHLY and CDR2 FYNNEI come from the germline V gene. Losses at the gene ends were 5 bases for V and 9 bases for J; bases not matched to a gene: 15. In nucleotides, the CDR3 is TGTGCCAGCAGTTCACTAGCGGCCCCTTCTCCGGGGCAGTACTTC. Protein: CASSSLAAPSPGQYF.